This T cell receptor (beta chain) is drawn from a study of blood T cell repertoires in COVID-19. Overall study context: Acute and convalescent COVID-19 specimens originated in the United States, Italy and Spain. The analysed material was cDNA or gDNA that came from T cells, B-cell-depleted T cells, or PBMCs.

Under the authors' procedure: How many nucleated cells were present was estimated from reference gene primer amplification. Produced via immunoSEQ multiplex PCR; TCRdb's table is partial and in-frame only. Clone size and V and J calls were adopted from that table, with D and trimming inferred from the DNA. The repertoire holds over 150,000 clones, 80% to 90% seen once, with under 25% in the top ten. Germline lookup yields CDR1 SGDLS and CDR2 YYNGEE. The CDR3 is 16 residues long. V shed 3 bases and J 2 bases; nucleotides not matched to a gene: 4. Source material: peripheral blood. The receptor was isolated from a man aged 65 to 85 with active or convalescent COVID-19. This chain joins TRBV9 and TRBJ2-1; 11 bases are a match to TRBD2. The CDR3 DNA follows: TGTGCCAGCAGCGCAGGGACTAGCGGAACCTACAATGAGCAGTTCTTC. Protein: CASSAGTSGTYNEQFF.